The rows below give T cell receptor beta chains drawn from one sample of a study of CD8+ T cells in alopecia areata. The table came from immunoSEQ multiplex PCR; TCRdb's copy has only in-frame clones and leaves some out. The sample carries 95,000 to 100,000 clones, just under 60% recorded once. Sample: CD8+ T cells sorted from blood, taken at approximately week 60, from a patient treated with tofacitinib. The receptors here all came from a human donor with alopecia areata. Each CDR3 is given without its conserved first and last residue. Fields, in order: J gene, V gene, clone size, CDR3 protein. Not all rows give a size; the values are once, few, many and, for expanded clones, a class.

j_gene: TRBJ1-1; v_gene: TRBV10-3; abundance: once; CDR3aa: AIRGWDRGVRTEAF
j_gene: TRBJ2-7; v_gene: TRBV7-6; abundance: NA; CDR3aa: AKGTGGCPHEQY
j_gene: TRBJ1-3; v_gene: TRBV9; abundance: few; CDR3aa: ASSADGDGNTIY
j_gene: TRBJ1-5; v_gene: TRBV7-2; abundance: NA; CDR3aa: ASSLSRGVQPQH
j_gene: TRBJ1-1; v_gene: TRBV29-1; abundance: NA; CDR3aa: SVSTGNTEAF
j_gene: TRBJ2-2; v_gene: TRBV15; abundance: NA; CDR3aa: ATGTGGNTGELF
j_gene: TRBJ2-1; v_gene: TRBV5-6; abundance: once; CDR3aa: ASSWGQMYNEQF
j_gene: TRBJ1-6; v_gene: TRBV5-1; abundance: NA; CDR3aa: ASSLKTGGNSPLH
j_gene: TRBJ1-1; v_gene: TRBV6-5; abundance: few; CDR3aa: ASSYVGATEAF
j_gene: TRBJ2-3; v_gene: TRBV5-1; abundance: NA; CDR3aa: ASSLPGTTSDTQY
j_gene: TRBJ1-1; v_gene: TRBV30; abundance: NA; CDR3aa: ASSLNTEAF
j_gene: TRBJ2-3; v_gene: TRBV13; abundance: NA; CDR3aa: ASSNRGTDTQY
j_gene: TRBJ2-2; v_gene: TRBV5-4; abundance: few; CDR3aa: ASSLGPGETGELF
j_gene: TRBJ2-5; v_gene: TRBV28; abundance: once; CDR3aa: ASSFSVTPRLETQY
j_gene: TRBJ1-4; v_gene: TRBV5-8; abundance: NA; CDR3aa: ASSLGQTATNEKLF
j_gene: TRBJ2-7; v_gene: TRBV10-2; abundance: few; CDR3aa: ASSVSGNEQY
j_gene: TRBJ2-5; v_gene: TRBV14; abundance: NA; CDR3aa: ASSQSNPGLAINQETQY
j_gene: TRBJ2-7; v_gene: TRBV7-6; abundance: NA; CDR3aa: ASSLGPGQIVRYEQY
j_gene: TRBJ1-2; v_gene: TRBV29-1; abundance: NA; CDR3aa: SVEVDYGYT
j_gene: TRBJ2-3; v_gene: TRBV7-3; abundance: few; CDR3aa: ASSDGGSLGTDTQY
j_gene: TRBJ2-1; v_gene: TRBV7-3; abundance: few; CDR3aa: ASSLTRRSYNEQF
j_gene: TRBJ2-5; v_gene: TRBV5-1; abundance: once; CDR3aa: ASSTSGVETQY
j_gene: TRBJ1-1; v_gene: TRBV12-5; abundance: once; CDR3aa: ASGFSPRDTEAF
j_gene: TRBJ2-5; v_gene: TRBV12-5; abundance: NA; CDR3aa: ASALGRQTQY
j_gene: TRBJ1-4; v_gene: TRBV4-1; abundance: NA; CDR3aa: ASSQAVQSGEKLF
j_gene: TRBJ2-1; v_gene: TRBV6-6; abundance: NA; CDR3aa: ASSYSEGLSYNEQF
j_gene: TRBJ1-2; v_gene: TRBV27; abundance: NA; CDR3aa: ASSLTGQGYGYT
j_gene: TRBJ2-3; v_gene: TRBV5-1; abundance: few; CDR3aa: ASSFPGDTQY
j_gene: TRBJ1-2; v_gene: TRBV7-8; abundance: NA; CDR3aa: ASSPKDLQTLNYGYT
j_gene: TRBJ2-2; v_gene: TRBV23-1; abundance: few; CDR3aa: ASSQSFRGSPNTGELF
j_gene: TRBJ1-3; v_gene: TRBV4-2; abundance: NA; CDR3aa: ASSQPTDSGNTIY
j_gene: TRBJ2-1; v_gene: TRBV5-6; abundance: NA; CDR3aa: ASMQGSYNEQF
j_gene: TRBJ2-2; v_gene: TRBV5-1; abundance: NA; CDR3aa: ASRTENTGELF
j_gene: TRBJ2-5; v_gene: TRBV19; abundance: NA; CDR3aa: ASSITGGETQY
j_gene: TRBJ2-2; v_gene: TRBV6-6; abundance: NA; CDR3aa: ASSYFRGGTGELF
j_gene: TRBJ2-1; v_gene: TRBV29-1; abundance: NA; CDR3aa: SAIAGGYYNEQF
j_gene: TRBJ2-7; v_gene: TRBV29-1; abundance: NA; CDR3aa: SVVLGSSYEQY
j_gene: TRBJ2-5; v_gene: TRBV4-1; abundance: NA; CDR3aa: ASSQGQGPQETQY
j_gene: TRBJ2-5; v_gene: TRBV11-2; abundance: NA; CDR3aa: ASSLTLQETQY
j_gene: TRBJ2-3; v_gene: TRBV7-2; abundance: NA; CDR3aa: ASSPLFPGDTQY
j_gene: TRBJ1-1; v_gene: TRBV5-1; abundance: few; CDR3aa: ASSSIYVNTEAF
j_gene: TRBJ2-7; v_gene: TRBV4-2; abundance: NA; CDR3aa: ASSQLGTGAYEQY
j_gene: TRBJ2-7; v_gene: TRBV28; abundance: NA; CDR3aa: ASSSDSSYEQY
j_gene: TRBJ1-3; v_gene: TRBV4-1; abundance: once; CDR3aa: ASSQGAGSGNTIY
j_gene: TRBJ2-1; v_gene: TRBV13; abundance: few; CDR3aa: ASSLRRGVWNEQF
j_gene: TRBJ1-3; v_gene: TRBV5-6; abundance: NA; CDR3aa: ASSLGGKSSSGNTIY
j_gene: TRBJ2-7; v_gene: TRBV9; abundance: NA; CDR3aa: ASSDGTGLISYEQY
j_gene: TRBJ2-5; v_gene: TRBV4-1; abundance: few; CDR3aa: ASSQEGSGTFFTGMETQY
j_gene: TRBJ2-7; v_gene: TRBV2; abundance: NA; CDR3aa: ASSARATSGDYEQY
j_gene: TRBJ1-1; v_gene: TRBV7-6; abundance: NA; CDR3aa: ASRPLQGASEAF
j_gene: TRBJ1-5; v_gene: TRBV4-1; abundance: once; CDR3aa: ASSQEDGGVSNQPQH
j_gene: TRBJ1-2; v_gene: TRBV5-1; abundance: NA; CDR3aa: ASSGGAHGYT